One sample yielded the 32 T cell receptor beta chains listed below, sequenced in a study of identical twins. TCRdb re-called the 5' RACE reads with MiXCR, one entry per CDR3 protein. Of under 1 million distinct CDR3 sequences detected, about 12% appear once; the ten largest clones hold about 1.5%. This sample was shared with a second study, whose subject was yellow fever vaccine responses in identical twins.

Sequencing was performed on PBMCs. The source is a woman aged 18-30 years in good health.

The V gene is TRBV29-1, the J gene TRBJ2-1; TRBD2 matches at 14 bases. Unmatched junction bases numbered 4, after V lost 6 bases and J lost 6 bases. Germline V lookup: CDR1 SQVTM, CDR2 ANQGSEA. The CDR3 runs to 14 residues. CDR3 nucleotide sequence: TGCAGCGTCCTGACTAGCGGGGGGGCCAATGAGCAGTTCTTC. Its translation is CSVLTSGGANEQFF.

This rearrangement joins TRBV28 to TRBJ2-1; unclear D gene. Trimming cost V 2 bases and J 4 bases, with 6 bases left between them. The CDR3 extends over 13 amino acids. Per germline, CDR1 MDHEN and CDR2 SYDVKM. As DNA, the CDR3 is TGTGCCAGCAGTTTACAGACTTACAATGAGCAGTTCTTC. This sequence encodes CASSLQTYNEQFF.

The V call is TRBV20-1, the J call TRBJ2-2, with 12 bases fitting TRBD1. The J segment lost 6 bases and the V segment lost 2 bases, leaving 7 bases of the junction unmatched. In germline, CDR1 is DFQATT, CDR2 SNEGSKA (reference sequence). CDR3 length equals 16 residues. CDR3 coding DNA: TGCAGTGCTAGAAGTCCGGGACAGGGGGCGTCCGGGGAGCTGTTTTTT. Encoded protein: CSARSPGQGASGELFF.

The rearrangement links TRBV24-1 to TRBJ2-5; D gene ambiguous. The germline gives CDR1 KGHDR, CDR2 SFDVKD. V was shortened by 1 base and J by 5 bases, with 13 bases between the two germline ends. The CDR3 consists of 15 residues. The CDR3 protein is CATSDFKAGQETQYF. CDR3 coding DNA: TGTGCCACCAGTGATTTTAAGGCCGGCCAGGAGACCCAGTACTTC.

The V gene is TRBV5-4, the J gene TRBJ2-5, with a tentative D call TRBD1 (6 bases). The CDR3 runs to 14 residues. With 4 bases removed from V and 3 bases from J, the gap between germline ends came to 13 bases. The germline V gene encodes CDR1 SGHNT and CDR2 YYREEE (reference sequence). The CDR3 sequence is CASSIFQGKETQYF. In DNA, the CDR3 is TGTGCCAGCAGCATCTTTCAGGGGAAAGAGACCCAGTACTTC.

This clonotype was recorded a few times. The CDR3 is CASSQGVGNTIYF. In nucleotides, the CDR3 is TGTGCCAGCAGCCAAGGAGTTGGAAACACCATATATTTT. The chain uses TRBV3-1 and TRBJ1-3; D is ambiguous. The germline V and J ends were trimmed by 1 base and 3 bases, with 4 bases remaining between them. The germline gives CDR1 LGHDT, CDR2 YNNKEL (reference sequence). This CDR3 contains 13 residues. The variable domain in full, completed from reference TRBV3-1 and TRBJ1-3, reads DTAVSQTPKYLVTQMGNDKSIKCEQNLGHDTMYWYKQDSKKFLKIMFSYNNKELIINETVPNRFSPKSPDKAHLNLHINSLELGDSAVYFCASSQGVGNTIYFGEGSWLTVV.

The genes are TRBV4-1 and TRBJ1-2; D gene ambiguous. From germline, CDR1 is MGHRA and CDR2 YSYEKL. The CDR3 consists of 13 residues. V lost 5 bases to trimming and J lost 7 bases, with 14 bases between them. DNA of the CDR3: TGCGCCAGCAGCATTGGGTTGGTCGGTGGCTACACCTTC. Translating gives CASSIGLVGGYTF.

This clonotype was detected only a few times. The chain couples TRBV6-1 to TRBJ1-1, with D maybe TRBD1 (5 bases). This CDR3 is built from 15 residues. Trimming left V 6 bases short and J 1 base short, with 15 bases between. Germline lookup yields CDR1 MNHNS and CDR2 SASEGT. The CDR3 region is CASSARVGGNTEAFF. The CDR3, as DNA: TGTGCCAGCAGCGCCAGGGTTGGGGGGAACACTGAAGCTTTCTTT.

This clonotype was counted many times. The CDR3: CASSPANGATDTQYF. CDR3 bases: TGTGCCAGCAGCCCGGCGAACGGGGCCACAGATACGCAGTATTTT. This chain uses TRBV4-2 with TRBJ2-3; D may correspond to TRBD1 or TRBD2 (5 bases each). The CDR3 totals 15 residues. V dropped 4 bases and J dropped 2 bases, with 13 bases sitting between them. Germline CDR1 is LGHNA and CDR2 is YNFKEQ.

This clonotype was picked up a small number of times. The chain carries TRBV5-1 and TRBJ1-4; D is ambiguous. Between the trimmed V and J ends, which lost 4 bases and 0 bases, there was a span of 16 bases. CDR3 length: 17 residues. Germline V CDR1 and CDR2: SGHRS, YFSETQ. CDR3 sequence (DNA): TGCGCCAGCAGCCTGGGGAGTCCCGCTGCAACTAATGAAAAACTGTTTTTT. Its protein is CASSLGSPAATNEKLFF.

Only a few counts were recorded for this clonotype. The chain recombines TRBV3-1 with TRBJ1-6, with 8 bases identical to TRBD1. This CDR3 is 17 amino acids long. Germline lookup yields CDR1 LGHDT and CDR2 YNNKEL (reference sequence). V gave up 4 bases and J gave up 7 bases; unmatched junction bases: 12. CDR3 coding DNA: TGTGCCAGCAGCCCGCGGGACAGGACGACCCGAAATTCACCCCTCCACTTT. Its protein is CASSPRDRTTRNSPLHF.

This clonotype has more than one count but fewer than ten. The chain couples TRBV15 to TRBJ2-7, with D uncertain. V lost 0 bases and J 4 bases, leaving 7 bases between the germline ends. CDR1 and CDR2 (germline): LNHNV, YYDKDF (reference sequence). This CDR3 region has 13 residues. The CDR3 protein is CATSRDIGYEQYV. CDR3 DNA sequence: TGTGCCACCAGCAGAGATATAGGGTACGAGCAGTACGTC.

CDR3: CASSEMAINSYNEQFF. The CDR3 nucleotides read TGCGCCAGCAGTGAGATGGCTATCAACTCCTACAATGAGCAGTTCTTC. This chain uses TRBV10-1 with TRBJ2-1; D is uncertain. This CDR3 is 16 amino acids long. Trimming pared 2 bases from V and 0 bases from J, leaving 11 bases between. The germline V gene has CDR1 WNHNN and CDR2 SYGVQD (reference sequence).

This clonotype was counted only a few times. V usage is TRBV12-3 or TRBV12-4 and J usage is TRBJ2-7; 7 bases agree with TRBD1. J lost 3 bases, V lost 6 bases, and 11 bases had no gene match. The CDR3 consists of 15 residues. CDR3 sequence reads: CASRSGQSLDYEQYV. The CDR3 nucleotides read TGTGCCAGCAGGTCGGGACAGTCCCTCGACTACGAGCAGTACGTC.

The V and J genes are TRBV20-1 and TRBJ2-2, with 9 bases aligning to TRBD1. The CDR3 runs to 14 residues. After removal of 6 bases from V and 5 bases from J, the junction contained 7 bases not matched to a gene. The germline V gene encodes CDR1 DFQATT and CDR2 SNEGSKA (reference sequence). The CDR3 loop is CSAKGQGLTGELFF. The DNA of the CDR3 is TGCAGTGCAAAGGGACAGGGCTTGACCGGGGAGCTGTTTTTT.

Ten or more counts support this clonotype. CDR3 amino acids: CATSDLRFAVYHNEQFF. CDR3 in DNA: TGTGCCACCAGTGATTTGAGGTTCGCGGTTTACCACAATGAGCAGTTCTTC. The V call is TRBV24-1, the J call TRBJ2-1; the D is unclear. There are 17 residues in the CDR3. The germline CDR1 and CDR2 sequences are KGHDR and SFDVKD. The V and J ends lost 0 bases and 5 bases respectively, with 16 bases between them.

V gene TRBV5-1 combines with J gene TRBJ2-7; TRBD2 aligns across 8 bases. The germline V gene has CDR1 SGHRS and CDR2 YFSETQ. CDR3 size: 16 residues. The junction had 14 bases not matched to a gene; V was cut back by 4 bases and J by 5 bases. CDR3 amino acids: CASSGAPSGSFDEQYF. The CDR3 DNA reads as TGCGCCAGCAGCGGGGCTCCCAGCGGGAGTTTCGACGAGCAGTACTTC.

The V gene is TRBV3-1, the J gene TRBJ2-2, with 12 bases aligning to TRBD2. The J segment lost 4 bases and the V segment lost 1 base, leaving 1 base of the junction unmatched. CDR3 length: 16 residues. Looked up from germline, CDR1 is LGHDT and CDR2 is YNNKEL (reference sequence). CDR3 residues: CASSQGLAGATGELFF. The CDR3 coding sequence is TGTGCCAGCAGCCAAGGACTAGCGGGGGCCACCGGGGAGCTGTTTTTT.

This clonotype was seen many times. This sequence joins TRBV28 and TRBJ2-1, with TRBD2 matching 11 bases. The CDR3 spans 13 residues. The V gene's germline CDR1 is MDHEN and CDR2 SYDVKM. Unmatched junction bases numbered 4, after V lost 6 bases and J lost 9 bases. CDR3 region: CASRLAGGAEQFF. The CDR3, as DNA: TGTGCCAGCAGGTTAGCGGGAGGGGCTGAGCAGTTCTTC.

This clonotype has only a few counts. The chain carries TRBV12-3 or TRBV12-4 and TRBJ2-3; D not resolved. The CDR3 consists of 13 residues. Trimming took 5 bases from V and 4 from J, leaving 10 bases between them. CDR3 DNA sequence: TGTGCCAGCAGTATAAACGGTCCAGATACGCAGTATTTT. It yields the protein CASSINGPDTQYF.

The CDR3, as DNA: TGTGCCAGCACCCCCCTAGGGGCCTCTGGGGCCAACGTCCTGACTTTC. This encodes CASTPLGASGANVLTF. V usage is TRBV7-9 and J usage is TRBJ2-6, with D possibly matching TRBD1 (5 bases). This CDR3 has 16 residues. CDR1 is SEHNR and CDR2 is FQNEAQ in the germline V gene (reference sequence). Trimming took off 7 bases at V and 0 bases at J, with 13 bases between the two ends.

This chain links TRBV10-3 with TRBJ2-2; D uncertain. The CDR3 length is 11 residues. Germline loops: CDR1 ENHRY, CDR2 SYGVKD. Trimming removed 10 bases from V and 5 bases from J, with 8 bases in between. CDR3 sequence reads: CATQRTGELFF. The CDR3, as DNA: TGTGCCACCCAGAGGACCGGGGAGCTGTTTTTT.

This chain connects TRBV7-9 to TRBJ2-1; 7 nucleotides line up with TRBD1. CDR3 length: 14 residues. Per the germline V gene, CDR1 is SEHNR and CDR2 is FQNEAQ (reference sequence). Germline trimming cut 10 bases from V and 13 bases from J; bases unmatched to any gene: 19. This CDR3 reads CANARGRDEREQFF. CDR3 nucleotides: TGTGCCAATGCGAGGGGGCGCGATGAAAGGGAACAGTTCTTC. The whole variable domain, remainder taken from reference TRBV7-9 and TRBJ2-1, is DTGVSQNPRHKITKRGQNVTFRCDPISEHNRLYWYRQTLGQGPEFLTYFQNEAQLEKSRLLSDRFSAERPKGSFSTLEIQRTEQGDSAMYLCANARGRDEREQFFGPGTRLTVL.

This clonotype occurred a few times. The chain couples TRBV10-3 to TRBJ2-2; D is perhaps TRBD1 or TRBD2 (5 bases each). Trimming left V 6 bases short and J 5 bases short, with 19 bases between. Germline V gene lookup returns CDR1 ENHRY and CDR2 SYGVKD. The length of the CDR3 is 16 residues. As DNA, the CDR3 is TGTGCCATCAGCAAGGCCTCGGGGCTAGGTACCGGGGAGCTGTTTTTT. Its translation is CAISKASGLGTGELFF.

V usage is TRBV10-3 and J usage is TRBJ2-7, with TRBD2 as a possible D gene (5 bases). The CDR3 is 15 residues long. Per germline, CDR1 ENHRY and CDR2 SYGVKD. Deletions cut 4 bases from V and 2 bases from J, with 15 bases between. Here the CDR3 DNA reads TGTGCCATCAGTGCAGGCTATGCGAGGGCCTACGAGCAGTACTTC. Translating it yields CAISAGYARAYEQYF.

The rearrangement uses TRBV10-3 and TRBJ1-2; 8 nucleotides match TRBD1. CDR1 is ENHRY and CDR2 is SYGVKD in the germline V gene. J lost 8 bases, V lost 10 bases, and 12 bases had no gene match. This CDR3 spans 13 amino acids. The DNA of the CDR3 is TGTGCCACCGCCCCGGACAGGGTGGAGGGCTACACCTTC. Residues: CATAPDRVEGYTF.

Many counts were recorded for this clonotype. The DNA of the CDR3 is TGTGCCAGCAGCGTAGAGGGACAGGGGAATTCACCCCTCCACTTT. Its protein is CASSVEGQGNSPLHF. The gene calls are TRBV9 and TRBJ1-6; 10 positions match TRBD1. In germline, CDR1 is SGDLS, CDR2 YYNGEE. This CDR3 spans 15 amino acids. Trimming took 0 bases from V and 7 from J; bases not matched to a gene: 1.

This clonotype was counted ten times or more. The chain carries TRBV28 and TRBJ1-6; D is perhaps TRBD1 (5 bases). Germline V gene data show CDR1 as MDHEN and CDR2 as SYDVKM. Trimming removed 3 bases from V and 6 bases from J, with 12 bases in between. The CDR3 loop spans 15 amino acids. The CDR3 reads CASSFIGVGNSPLHF. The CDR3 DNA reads TGTGCCAGCAGTTTCATAGGGGTTGGTAATTCACCCCTCCACTTT.

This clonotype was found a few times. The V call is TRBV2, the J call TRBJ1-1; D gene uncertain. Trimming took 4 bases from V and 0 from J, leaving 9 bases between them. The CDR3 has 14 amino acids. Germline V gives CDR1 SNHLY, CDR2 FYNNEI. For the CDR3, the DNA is TGTGCCAGCAGTGTCCAACAGCTGAACACTGAAGCTTTCTTT. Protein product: CASSVQQLNTEAFF.

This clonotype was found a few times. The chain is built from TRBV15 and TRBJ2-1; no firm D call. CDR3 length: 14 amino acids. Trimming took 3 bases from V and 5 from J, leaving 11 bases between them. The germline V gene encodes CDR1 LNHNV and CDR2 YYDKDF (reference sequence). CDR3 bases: TGTGCCACCAGCAGGCCTCCCCCACACAATGAGCAGTTCTTC. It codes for CATSRPPPHNEQFF.

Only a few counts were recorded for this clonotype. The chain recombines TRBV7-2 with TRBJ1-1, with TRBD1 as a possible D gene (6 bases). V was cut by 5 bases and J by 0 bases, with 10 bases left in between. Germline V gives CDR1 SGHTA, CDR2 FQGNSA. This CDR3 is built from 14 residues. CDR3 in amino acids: CASSGGPMNTEAFF. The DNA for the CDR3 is TGTGCCAGCAGCGGGGGCCCGATGAACACTGAAGCTTTCTTT.

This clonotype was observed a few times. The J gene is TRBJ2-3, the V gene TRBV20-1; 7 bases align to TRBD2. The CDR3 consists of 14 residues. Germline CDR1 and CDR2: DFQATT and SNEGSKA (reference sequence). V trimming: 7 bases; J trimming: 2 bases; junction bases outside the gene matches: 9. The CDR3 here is CSGRGGPPTDTQYF. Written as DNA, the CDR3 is TGCAGTGGAAGGGGAGGGCCCCCCACAGATACGCAGTATTTT.